This TCR beta chain is from a study of OX40 agonist ivuxolimab in advanced cancers. Study results and limitations: Antigen specificity of clonally expanded peripheral T cells was not established. Also present in some nonresponders was a low level of normalized T-cell clonal expansion. Both CD4+ and CD8+ T cell populations in blood had undergone clonal expansion by week 6 at 0.1 to 3.0 mg/kg.

Clones were sequenced by immunoSEQ multiplex PCR, and TCRdb holds only the in-frame ones, with some missing. The data contain about 80,000 clones, 90% to 95% of them seen just once; the ten biggest clones take up around 0.7%. Regarding this clone: Its target is unknown.

This CDR3 has 15 amino acids. The ends lost 4 bases at V and 4 bases at J; junction bases unmatched: 6. Looked up from germline, CDR1 is MDHEN and CDR2 is SYDVKM. The sequence derives from an adult with an advanced solid tumor such as melanoma, head and neck, liver or kidney cancer. The rearrangement links TRBV28 to TRBJ1-5; 8 bases agree with TRBD1. The sample in question was CD4+ or CD8+ T cells sorted from blood, obtained in a trial of the OX40 agonist ivuxolimab. The CDR3 region has the DNA TGTGCCAGCAGTTCTCACGGGACAGGAAATCAGCCCCAGCATTTT. Translation: CASSSHGTGNQPQHF. Filled out from reference TRBV28 and TRBJ1-5, the complete variable domain reads DVKVTQSSRYLVKRTGEKVFLECVQDMDHENMFWYRQDPGLGLRLIYFSYDVKMKEKGDIPEGYSVSREKKERFSLILESASTNQTSMYLCASSSHGTGNQPQHFGDGTRLSIL.